This entry lists 16 T cell receptor beta chains sequenced from one sample in a study of identical twins listed by TCRdb under 2016. Library construction relied on 5' RACE. The sequencer listed for this sample is Illumina HiSeq 2000. In-frame beta chains were kept once TCRdb had trimmed the public reads at Q25 with fastp and called clones with MiXCR. Duplicate CDR3 protein sequences are folded into a single record with the most common DNA and genes. This sample has 1,800,000 or so distinct CDR3 sequences in its table, and around 33% of those were observed once. The top ten hold over 0.25% of the sample. Sequences were obtained from cord blood. All receptors derive from a newborn girl in good health.

The rearrangement uses TRBV20-1 and TRBJ1-4; D is perhaps TRBD1 (5 bases). The CDR3 extends over 16 amino acids. V gave up 3 bases and J gave up 3 bases, with 17 bases separating them. From germline, CDR1 is DFQATT and CDR2 SNEGSKA (reference sequence). In nucleotides, the CDR3 is TGCAGTGCTAGTGGGTTATCGGGGCTGCCTAATGAAAAACTGTTTTTT. It translates to CSASGLSGLPNEKLFF.

This clonotype has only one observation. This sequence joins TRBV20-1 and TRBJ2-3; 8 positions agree with TRBD2. This CDR3 is built from 16 residues. CDR1 and CDR2 (germline): DFQATT, SNEGSKA (reference sequence). V shed 1 base, J shed 1 base, and the junction held 7 bases outside the gene matches. This chain's CDR3 is CSARAPSGPRTDTQYF. CDR3 nucleotide sequence: TGCAGTGCTAGAGCCCCTAGCGGGCCTCGCACAGATACGCAGTATTTT.

The J gene is TRBJ2-6, the V gene TRBV7-9; D gene unclear. CDR1 and CDR2 from the germline V gene are SEHNR and FQNEAQ (reference sequence). The CDR3 has 15 residues. V was pared by 6 bases and J by 0 bases, with 9 bases between. The CDR3 here is CASRRASSGANVLTF. CDR3 bases: TGTGCCAGCAGAAGAGCCAGCTCTGGGGCCAACGTCCTGACTTTC.

This chain joins TRBV4-2 and TRBJ2-1, with 7 bases matching TRBD2. The J call may be incorrect, as the DNA end agrees better with TRBJ2-7. The CDR3 has 15 residues. The V gene's germline CDR1 is LGHNA and CDR2 YNFKEQ. The CDR3: CASSQERENYNEQYF. In DNA form, the CDR3 reads TGTGCCAGCAGCCAAGAGCGGGAGAACTACAATGAGCAGTACTTC.

The chain links TRBV28 to TRBJ1-4, with D uncertain. In germline, CDR1 is MDHEN, CDR2 SYDVKM. There are 14 residues in the CDR3. Trimming shortened V by 4 bases and J by 5 bases, and 11 bases separated the two germline ends. CDR3 region: CASSYGISNEKLFF. The CDR3 DNA sequence: TGTGCCAGCAGTTACGGCATCTCCAATGAAAAACTGTTTTTT.

The chain links TRBV7-9 to TRBJ2-7, with a possible D match to TRBD1 (8 bases). Germline CDR1 is SEHNR and CDR2 is FQNEAQ (reference sequence). CDR3 length equals 18 residues. V was shortened by 8 bases and J by 7 bases, with 33 bases between the two germline ends. CDR3 DNA: TGTGCCAGCGAGCAGGGGGCTAAGGGGGGGCTAGATCGCGGAGAGCAGTACTTC. Translated: CASEQGAKGGLDRGEQYF.

The rearrangement links TRBV15 to TRBJ1-4; D possibly corresponds to TRBD1 (6 bases). Between the trimmed V and J ends, which lost 4 bases and 10 bases, there was a span of 22 bases. There are 16 residues in the CDR3. Looked up from germline, CDR1 is LNHNV and CDR2 is YYDKDF (reference sequence). The CDR3 spells CATSTIGGVLKGKLFF. DNA of the CDR3: TGTGCCACCAGCACCATAGGGGGGGTCCTTAAAGGAAAACTGTTTTTT.

The chain couples TRBV11-2 to TRBJ2-1, with D possibly being TRBD2 (6 bases). The end of the DNA fits TRBJ2-7 better, so the J call may be wrong. CDR1 SGHAT and CDR2 FQNNGV come from the germline V gene. The CDR3 spans 15 residues. CDR3 sequence (DNA): TGTGCCAGCAGCCCTCCGGAGGGACCATACAATGAGCAGTACTTC. Translation: CASSPPEGPYNEQYF.

The V and J genes are TRBV11-1 and TRBJ2-3, with a possible D match to TRBD1 (5 bases). The V end lost 8 bases, the J end lost 0 bases, and 15 bases lay between the germline ends. Per the germline V gene, CDR1 is SGHAT and CDR2 is FQDESV (reference sequence). There are 15 residues in the CDR3. The CDR3 DNA reads as TGTGCCAGCCAGGGCCGCTATCCTAGCACAGATACGCAGTATTTT. Translation gives CASQGRYPSTDTQYF.

Ten or more counts support this clonotype. The gene calls are TRBV27 and TRBJ2-7; D remains ambiguous. The CDR3 runs 16 residues. Germline values: CDR1 MNHEY, CDR2 SMNVEV (reference sequence). Trimming pared 4 bases from V and 3 bases from J, leaving 19 bases between. CDR3 in amino acids: CASSWTKPFVFYEQYF. For the CDR3, the DNA is TGTGCCAGCAGTTGGACCAAACCCTTCGTGTTCTACGAGCAGTACTTC.

The V call is TRBV20-1, the J call TRBJ1-2; D gene uncertain. The V gene lost 3 bases and the J gene lost 4 bases, with 15 bases spanning the gap. Per the germline V gene, CDR1 is DFQATT and CDR2 is SNEGSKA (reference sequence). The length of the CDR3 is 14 residues. The CDR3 DNA reads TGCAGTGCTAGTGCCAGCACACTAGGCTATGGCTACACCTTC. Encoded protein: CSASASTLGYGYTF.

The J gene is TRBJ1-6, the V gene TRBV5-6; tentative D call: TRBD1 (5 bases). V was pared by 0 bases and J by 4 bases, with 8 bases between. Germline CDR1 is SGHDT and CDR2 is YYEEEE. CDR3 length: 15 amino acids. The CDR3 coding sequence is TGTGCCAGCAGCTTGGCGGGGGAATATAATTCACCCCTCCACTTT. This sequence encodes CASSLAGEYNSPLHF.

The chain has TRBV7-8 and TRBJ1-1; 9 bases agree with TRBD1. Germline values: CDR1 SGHVS, CDR2 FQNEAQ. With V trimmed by 1 base and J by 4 bases, 10 bases remained unmatched. CDR3 length: 17 amino acids. Here the CDR3 DNA reads TGTGCCAGCAGCTTAGTCGCTACAGGGGGCGGTAGCACTGAAGCTTTCTTT. Translated, it gives CASSLVATGGGSTEAFF.

This clonotype was recorded a few times. The J gene is TRBJ2-7, the V gene TRBV6-1; TRBD2 agrees at 11 bases. Germline trimming cut 4 bases from V and 4 bases from J; bases unmatched to any gene: 9. Germline values: CDR1 MNHNS, CDR2 SASEGT. This CDR3 is 16 amino acids long. The CDR3 nucleotides read TGTGCCAGCAGTGTTTTCACTAGCGGGAGTTTGTACGAGCAGTACTTC. Translation: CASSVFTSGSLYEQYF.

This clonotype was seen a few times. The rearrangement links TRBV6-6 to TRBJ1-6, with D tentatively TRBD1 (5 bases). Germline CDR1 MNHNY, CDR2 SVGAGI (reference sequence). The CDR3 covers 15 residues. V lost 6 bases, J lost 7 bases, and 16 bases lay in between. DNA of the CDR3: TGTGCCAGCAGCCCCCCGTCGGGGACCAATTCACCCCTCCACTTT. It codes for CASSPPSGTNSPLHF.

The rearrangement joins TRBV5-5 to TRBJ2-3; D not certain. This CDR3 has 17 amino acids. Germline V gene sequence: CDR1 SGHKS, CDR2 YYEKEE (reference sequence). The ends were cut back, 3 bases at V and 0 bases at J, with 17 bases in the middle. CDR3 protein: CASSSRVAGPSTDTQYF. In DNA, the CDR3 is TGTGCCAGCAGCTCCCGGGTAGCAGGACCTAGCACAGATACGCAGTATTTT.